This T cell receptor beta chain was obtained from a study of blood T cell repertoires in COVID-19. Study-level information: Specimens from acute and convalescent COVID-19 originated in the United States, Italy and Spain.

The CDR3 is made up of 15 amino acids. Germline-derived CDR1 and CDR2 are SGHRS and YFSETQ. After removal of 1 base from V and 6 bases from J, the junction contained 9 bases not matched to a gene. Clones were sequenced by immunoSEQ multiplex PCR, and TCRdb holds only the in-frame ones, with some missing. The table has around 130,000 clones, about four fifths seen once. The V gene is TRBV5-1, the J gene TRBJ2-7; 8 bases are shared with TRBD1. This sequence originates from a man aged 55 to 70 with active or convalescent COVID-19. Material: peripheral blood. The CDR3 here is CASSLWDRQGAEQYF. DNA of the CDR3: TGCGCCAGCAGCTTGTGGGACAGGCAGGGAGCCGAGCAGTACTTC.